This T cell receptor (beta chain) was obtained from a study of blood T cell repertoires in COVID-19. In the study overall: PBMCs, B-cell-depleted T cells, or T cells were the source of the cDNA or gDNA that made up the material.

Profiled with immunoSEQ multiplex PCR; TCRdb holds only in-frame clones, not every one. The repertoire consists of around 40,000 clones, with 92% occurring once and the leading ten covering around 13%. From germline, CDR1 is SGDLS and CDR2 YYNGEE. Deletions cut 7 bases from V and 4 bases from J, with 18 bases between. There are 14 residues in the CDR3. The sample taken for sequencing was peripheral blood. The chain employs TRBV9 and TRBJ2-7, with TRBD2 as a possible D gene (6 bases). The sequence was collected from a human donor in a cohort sampled during active COVID-19. The CDR3, as DNA: TGTGCCAGCGGGTCCGGGGACTCCCCTTACGAGCAGTACTTC. As protein: CASGSGDSPYEQYF.